What follows is one T cell receptor beta chain and its context. Original data processing: Estimation of nucleated cell counts relied on the amplification of reference gene primers. This table comes from immunoSEQ multiplex PCR, and its TCRdb copy is limited to in-frame clones, with some not included. V and J calls and clone size are copied from that table; D and trimming were computed from the DNA. The table lists a few hundred thousand clones, roughly nine tenths of them singletons. These data belong to a study of blood T cell repertoires in COVID-19. Across the study: Both acute and convalescent COVID-19 samples were obtained from the United States, Italy and Spain. T cells, B-cell-depleted T cells, or PBMCs provided the cDNA or gDNA that served as material.

Germline loops: CDR1 MNHEY, CDR2 SMNVEV (reference sequence). The CDR3 runs 12 residues. V dropped 2 bases and J dropped 7 bases, with 9 bases sitting between them. This clonotype originated in a man between 18 and 35 years old who had recovered from COVID-19. Sample: peripheral blood. V gene TRBV27 combines with J gene TRBJ2-7; TRBD2 is a possible D gene (7 bases). In nucleotides, the CDR3 is TGTGCCAGCAGTTTAGAGGGGGGGGAGCAGTACTTC. Amino acid sequence: CASSLEGGEQYF.